These T cell receptor beta chains were read from a single sample in a study of early T cells in non-severe SARS-CoV-2 infection. TCRdb re-called the 5' RACE reads through MiXCR, storing one row per CDR3 protein. The table has tens of thousands of distinct CDR3 sequences, roughly 12% seen once. The material sequenced was whole blood, taken at baseline. The receptors here all came from an adult who was a healthcare worker with PCR-confirmed SARS-CoV-2 infection or an uninfected control (not recorded which). CDR3s include the opening cysteine and the closing phenylalanine or tryptophan. Each record gives: V gene, J gene, D gene, clone size, CDR3 DNA, CDR3 protein. A D gene is named only where the DNA matches it firmly. Only some rows state a clone size, as once, few, many or a class for expanded clones.

v_gene: TRBV2; j_gene: TRBJ1-1; d_gene: NA; abundance: few; CDR3nt: TGTGCCAGCAGTGGATGGGGCGGACACACTGAAGCTTTCTTT; CDR3aa: CASSGWGGHTEAFF
v_gene: TRBV6-2/TRBV6-3; j_gene: TRBJ1-5; d_gene: NA; abundance: few; CDR3nt: TGTGCCAGCAGTTACCCTTCTGGGGGAGGGTTTATCGATCAGCCCCAGCATTTT; CDR3aa: CASSYPSGGGFIDQPQHF
v_gene: TRBV7-2; j_gene: TRBJ2-7; d_gene: NA; abundance: NA; CDR3nt: TGTGCCAGCAGCTTAAACGATCCACTGGGGGAGCAGTACTTC; CDR3aa: CASSLNDPLGEQYF
v_gene: TRBV5-1; j_gene: TRBJ2-7; d_gene: NA; abundance: many; CDR3nt: TGCGCCAGCAGCTTGGGCAGCTCCTACGAGCAGTACTTC; CDR3aa: CASSLGSSYEQYF
v_gene: TRBV28; j_gene: TRBJ1-4; d_gene: NA; abundance: many; CDR3nt: TGTGCCACCAGCACCGGAGTCCCAGGGGCTCGGGAAAAACTGTTTTTT; CDR3aa: CATSTGVPGAREKLFF
v_gene: TRBV20-1; j_gene: TRBJ2-5; d_gene: TRBD1; abundance: many; CDR3nt: TGCAGTGCTTGGGACAGGGGGGCGCAGGAGACCCAGTACTTC; CDR3aa: CSAWDRGAQETQYF
v_gene: TRBV18; j_gene: TRBJ1-1; d_gene: NA; abundance: NA; CDR3nt: TGTGCCAGCCACCAAGGGGGGGCCACTGAAGCTTTCTTT; CDR3aa: CASHQGGATEAFF
v_gene: TRBV19; j_gene: TRBJ2-3; d_gene: NA; abundance: few; CDR3nt: TGTGCCAGTAGTATTTGGCGGGGCGTGGATACGCAGTATTTT; CDR3aa: CASSIWRGVDTQYF
v_gene: TRBV20-1; j_gene: TRBJ2-5; d_gene: NA; abundance: NA; CDR3nt: TGCAGTGCTAGCGGGGGAACCAACCAAGAGACCCAGTACTTC; CDR3aa: CSASGGTNQETQYF
v_gene: TRBV11-2; j_gene: TRBJ2-6; d_gene: NA; abundance: NA; CDR3nt: TGTGCCAGCAGCTTCGACAGGACTGGGGCCAACGTCCTGACTTTC; CDR3aa: CASSFDRTGANVLTF
v_gene: TRBV27; j_gene: TRBJ2-1; d_gene: TRBD1; abundance: few; CDR3nt: TGTGCCAGCAGTTTTAGGGGACAGGGGGCCGGCAATGAGCAGTTCTTC; CDR3aa: CASSFRGQGAGNEQFF
v_gene: TRBV12-3/TRBV12-4; j_gene: TRBJ2-1; d_gene: NA; abundance: many; CDR3nt: TGTGCCAGCAGTCCTAACGACAATGAGCAGTTCTTC; CDR3aa: CASSPNDNEQFF
v_gene: TRBV2; j_gene: TRBJ1-4; d_gene: TRBD1; abundance: few; CDR3nt: TGTGCCAGACGGACGACAGGGGGTGTAGGGACCACCTCAAATGAAAAACTGTTTTTT; CDR3aa: CARRTTGGVGTTSNEKLFF
v_gene: TRBV9; j_gene: TRBJ2-3; d_gene: NA; abundance: many; CDR3nt: TGTGCCAGCAGCGTAGAGGGGGGCCCGGGAGATACGCAGTATTTT; CDR3aa: CASSVEGGPGDTQYF
v_gene: TRBV6-2/TRBV6-3; j_gene: TRBJ1-1; d_gene: NA; abundance: few; CDR3nt: TGTGCCAGCAGTTACGGGACGACTGAAGCTTTCTTT; CDR3aa: CASSYGTTEAFF
v_gene: TRBV5-4; j_gene: TRBJ1-6; d_gene: TRBD1; abundance: many; CDR3nt: TGTGCCAGCAGCTCGCAGACAGGGGTTAATTCACCCCTCCACTTT; CDR3aa: CASSSQTGVNSPLHF
v_gene: TRBV3-1; j_gene: TRBJ2-1; d_gene: NA; abundance: few; CDR3nt: TGTGCCAGCAGCCAAGATACGAGGGGCGTTTACTTC; CDR3aa: CASSQDTRGVYF
v_gene: TRBV7-2; j_gene: TRBJ1-1; d_gene: NA; abundance: NA; CDR3nt: TGTGCCAGCAGCCCCAGAAGTTACGTGGGGACGACTGAAGCTTTCTTT; CDR3aa: CASSPRSYVGTTEAFF
v_gene: TRBV5-1; j_gene: TRBJ1-6; d_gene: NA; abundance: NA; CDR3nt: TGCGCCAGCAGCGACGGACCGAATAATTCACCCCTCCACTTT; CDR3aa: CASSDGPNNSPLHF
v_gene: TRBV20-1; j_gene: TRBJ2-3; d_gene: NA; abundance: few; CDR3nt: TGCAGTGCTACCCGGGGTACGACAGGCACAGATACGCAGTATTTT; CDR3aa: CSATRGTTGTDTQYF
v_gene: TRBV5-8; j_gene: TRBJ1-2; d_gene: NA; abundance: NA; CDR3nt: TGTGCCAGCAGCTACAAACAGGGAACACTCTATGGCTACACCTTC; CDR3aa: CASSYKQGTLYGYTF
v_gene: TRBV7-2; j_gene: TRBJ1-1; d_gene: TRBD1; abundance: few; CDR3nt: TGTGCCAGCAGTATAACAGGGGGCGACACTGAAGCTTTCTTT; CDR3aa: CASSITGGDTEAFF
v_gene: TRBV7-9; j_gene: TRBJ2-7; d_gene: TRBD2; abundance: NA; CDR3nt: TGTGCCAGCAGCTTAGCCCCGGGAGGAGGCCGGGGGGAGCAGTACTTC; CDR3aa: CASSLAPGGGRGEQYF
v_gene: TRBV20-1; j_gene: TRBJ2-3; d_gene: NA; abundance: NA; CDR3nt: TGCAGTGCTGTGACTCTCCGGGGGACAGATACGCAGTATTTT; CDR3aa: CSAVTLRGTDTQYF
v_gene: TRBV7-2; j_gene: TRBJ1-1; d_gene: NA; abundance: NA; CDR3nt: TGTGCCAGCAGCTTATACCGGACCACTGAAGCTTTCTTT; CDR3aa: CASSLYRTTEAFF
v_gene: TRBV7-2; j_gene: TRBJ2-7; d_gene: NA; abundance: NA; CDR3nt: TGTGCCAGCAGGCGGCCGGGGCTATTGAGCCCCTACGAGCAGTACTTC; CDR3aa: CASRRPGLLSPYEQYF
v_gene: TRBV29-1; j_gene: TRBJ2-5; d_gene: TRBD2; abundance: few; CDR3nt: TGCAGCGTCGGCGGGACTAGCGGGGGGGCCCGAGAGACCCAGTACTTC; CDR3aa: CSVGGTSGGARETQYF
v_gene: TRBV6-5; j_gene: TRBJ2-2; d_gene: NA; abundance: many; CDR3nt: TGTGCCAGCAGACGCCAAGGGACTTCGAACACCGGGGAGCTGTTTTTT; CDR3aa: CASRRQGTSNTGELFF
v_gene: TRBV7-2; j_gene: TRBJ2-3; d_gene: NA; abundance: few; CDR3nt: TGTGCCAGCAGCTTAATTGGGGGACCGGGAGCGTTTTATTTT; CDR3aa: CASSLIGGPGAFYF
v_gene: TRBV3-2; j_gene: TRBJ2-1; d_gene: NA; abundance: NA; CDR3nt: TGTGCCAGCAGCCAAGCGCCGGGACTAGCGGGTTCCCTCTCCTACAATGAGCAGTTCTTC; CDR3aa: CASSQAPGLAGSLSYNEQFF
v_gene: TRBV3-1; j_gene: TRBJ1-1; d_gene: NA; abundance: few; CDR3nt: TGTGCCAGCAGCCAGAGACGCCCGACAGTGAACACTGAAGCTTTCTTT; CDR3aa: CASSQRRPTVNTEAFF
v_gene: TRBV20-1; j_gene: TRBJ2-7; d_gene: TRBD2; abundance: once; CDR3nt: TGCAGTGCTAGAGGGGGACTAGCGGGGCCCTACGAGCAGTACTTC; CDR3aa: CSARGGLAGPYEQYF
v_gene: TRBV7-9; j_gene: TRBJ2-5; d_gene: NA; abundance: NA; CDR3nt: TGTGCCAGCAGCTTAGAGCTCGGACAGATCCAAGAGACCCAGTACTTC; CDR3aa: CASSLELGQIQETQYF
v_gene: TRBV20-1; j_gene: TRBJ2-1; d_gene: NA; abundance: NA; CDR3nt: TGCAGTGCCCCTGGGCAGGGGTACTACAATGAGCAGTTCTTC; CDR3aa: CSAPGQGYYNEQFF
v_gene: TRBV10-1; j_gene: TRBJ1-1; d_gene: NA; abundance: NA; CDR3nt: TGCGCCAGCAGTGAGTCAGCGGTAACTGAAGCTTTCTTT; CDR3aa: CASSESAVTEAFF
v_gene: TRBV28; j_gene: TRBJ2-5; d_gene: TRBD1; abundance: NA; CDR3nt: TGTGCCAGCAGTCAAAGGATAAGGGCAGGGACAGGGACCCAGTACTTC; CDR3aa: CASSQRIRAGTGTQYF
v_gene: TRBV7-2; j_gene: TRBJ2-7; d_gene: NA; abundance: NA; CDR3nt: TGTGCCAGCAGCCAATCGGGGGCAGCCCGATACGAGCAGTACTTC; CDR3aa: CASSQSGAARYEQYF
v_gene: TRBV28; j_gene: TRBJ2-4; d_gene: TRBD2; abundance: NA; CDR3nt: TGTGCCAGCAGTACCACGGGAGGGGTCAAAAACATTCAGTACTTC; CDR3aa: CASSTTGGVKNIQYF
v_gene: TRBV12-5; j_gene: TRBJ2-2; d_gene: NA; abundance: many; CDR3nt: TGTGCTAGTGGACCGGGTACATCAAACACCGGGGAGCTGTTTTTT; CDR3aa: CASGPGTSNTGELFF
v_gene: TRBV20-1; j_gene: TRBJ1-2; d_gene: NA; abundance: few; CDR3nt: TGCAGTGCTATTGGGATCAGCCAACCTAATACTAACTATGGCTACACCTTC; CDR3aa: CSAIGISQPNTNYGYTF
v_gene: TRBV29-1; j_gene: TRBJ2-6; d_gene: NA; abundance: few; CDR3nt: TGCAGCGTCGACTCGCAGACCAACTCTGGGGCCAACGTCCTGACTTTC; CDR3aa: CSVDSQTNSGANVLTF
v_gene: TRBV7-3; j_gene: TRBJ2-3; d_gene: NA; abundance: many; CDR3nt: TGTGCCAGCAGCTTAATCCGGGGAGAAACAGATACGCAGTATTTT; CDR3aa: CASSLIRGETDTQYF
v_gene: TRBV11-2; j_gene: TRBJ2-4; d_gene: TRBD2; abundance: NA; CDR3nt: TGTGCCAGCAGCTCGAGGACTAGCGCGGACTTC; CDR3aa: CASSSRTSADF
v_gene: TRBV20-1; j_gene: TRBJ1-5; d_gene: TRBD1; abundance: NA; CDR3nt: TGCAGTGCTAGACTACCGGACAGGGTAGGCCAGCCCCAGCATTTT; CDR3aa: CSARLPDRVGQPQHF
v_gene: TRBV14; j_gene: TRBJ2-3; d_gene: TRBD1; abundance: many; CDR3nt: TGTGCCAGCAGCCCTTACAGGGGATCGTTGGTAGATACGCAGTATTTT; CDR3aa: CASSPYRGSLVDTQYF
v_gene: TRBV28; j_gene: TRBJ2-1; d_gene: NA; abundance: many; CDR3nt: TGTGCCAGCAGTTACGGGGGCAATGAGCAGTTCTTC; CDR3aa: CASSYGGNEQFF
v_gene: TRBV27; j_gene: TRBJ2-5; d_gene: NA; abundance: few; CDR3nt: TGTGCCAGCAGTTCAGAGCCCGGTATACGAACCCAGTACTTC; CDR3aa: CASSSEPGIRTQYF
v_gene: TRBV5-4; j_gene: TRBJ2-1; d_gene: TRBD1; abundance: NA; CDR3nt: TGTGCCAGCAGAAAGACCGGGACAGGGGAGAATGAGCAGTTCTTC; CDR3aa: CASRKTGTGENEQFF
v_gene: TRBV29-1; j_gene: TRBJ2-3; d_gene: TRBD2; abundance: few; CDR3nt: TGCAGCGTTGAAGGATTAGGTCCGGGACTAGTTCCCGATACGCAGTATTTT; CDR3aa: CSVEGLGPGLVPDTQYF
v_gene: TRBV18; j_gene: TRBJ1-2; d_gene: TRBD1; abundance: many; CDR3nt: TGTGCCAGCTCTCGCAACCCCGGACAGGGGGCCCATAGTAGCTACACCTTC; CDR3aa: CASSRNPGQGAHSSYTF